A single sample gave rise to the 30 T cell receptor beta chains below, sequenced in a study of shared clonotypes between healthy human individuals. TCRdb keeps only in-frame clones here, not all; method: immunoSEQ multiplex PCR. The sample yields 2 million to 2.5 million clones, 90% to 96% seen once. The sequencing sample was made of naive CD4+ T cells sorted from blood. Subset specified: CD45RA+ positively selected. Source of these receptors: a young man in good health.

This clone was seen only once. The rearrangement uses TRBV5-6 and TRBJ2-5; TRBD2 agrees at 12 bases. V lost 6 bases to trimming and J lost 2 bases; unmatched junction nucleotides: 5. The CDR3 consists of 15 residues. Germline V gene data show CDR1 as SGHDT and CDR2 as YYEEEE. This CDR3 reads CASTGLAGAQETQYF. Here the CDR3 DNA reads TGTGCCAGCACGGGACTAGCGGGCGCTCAAGAGACCCAGTACTTC.

This chain connects TRBV6-5 to TRBJ2-1; 14 bases are shared with TRBD2. In germline, CDR1 is MNHEY, CDR2 SVGAGI. J gave up 5 bases and V 5 bases, and 2 bases lay outside the gene matches. The CDR3 contains 15 residues. In DNA form, the CDR3 reads TGTGCCAGCAGTCAGGGACTAGCGGGAGACAATGAGCAGTTCTTC. It translates to CASSQGLAGDNEQFF.

This chain joins TRBV29-1 and TRBJ1-1, with D unclear. The CDR3 is 12 residues long. V lost 5 bases, J lost 1 base, and 8 bases lay in between. Germline V gene sequence: CDR1 SQVTM, CDR2 ANQGSEA. This chain's CDR3 is CSVRDRNTEAFF. The CDR3 region has the DNA TGCAGCGTTCGAGACCGGAACACTGAAGCTTTCTTT.

This sequence joins TRBV5-6 and TRBJ2-3, with a tentative D call TRBD2 (6 bases). Trimming cost V 6 bases and J 1 base, with 12 bases left between them. From germline, CDR1 is SGHDT and CDR2 YYEEEE. The CDR3 is 14 amino acids. The CDR3 nucleotides read TGTGCCAGCAAGACTAGTGGCGGCACAGATACGCAGTATTTT. It yields the protein CASKTSGGTDTQYF.

A word on this clone: The same CDR3 arises from other DNA sequences in this sample as well. J is TRBJ1-5 and V is TRBV5-1, with 10 bases fitting TRBD1. V lost 4 bases to trimming and J lost 3 bases; unmatched junction nucleotides: 4. Germline assignment: CDR1 SGHRS and CDR2 YFSETQ. CDR3 length equals 15 residues. The CDR3 here is CASSTGTGDNQPQHF. The CDR3 bases are TGCGCCAGCAGCACGGGGACAGGGGACAATCAGCCCCAGCATTTT.

The genes are TRBV5-1 and TRBJ2-2, with 8 bases identical to TRBD2. The V and J ends lost 3 bases and 5 bases, in that order; junction bases with no gene match: 3. The CDR3 sequence is 14 residues long. Looked up from germline, CDR1 is SGHRS and CDR2 is YFSETQ. The CDR3 loop is CASSWTSITGELFF. The DNA for the CDR3 is TGCGCCAGCAGCTGGACTAGCATAACCGGGGAGCTGTTTTTT.

This rearrangement joins TRBV30 to TRBJ2-1; 9 bases match TRBD1. This CDR3 has 14 amino acids. The ends lost 1 base at V and 2 bases at J; junction bases unmatched: 0. In germline, CDR1 is GTSNPN, CDR2 SVGIG (reference sequence). This CDR3 is CAWSGDRAYNEQFF. The DNA for the CDR3 is TGTGCCTGGAGTGGGGACAGGGCCTACAATGAGCAGTTCTTC.

A remark on this clone: The sample carries other DNA sequences with the same CDR3. The chain uses TRBV5-1 and TRBJ2-7; D is undetermined. The CDR3 sequence is 13 residues long. From germline, CDR1 is SGHRS and CDR2 YFSETQ. V was trimmed by 4 bases and J by 1 base, leaving 9 bases between them. CDR3 DNA: TGCGCCAGCAGCCCCGGTTCTTCCTACGAGCAGTACTTC. It specifies CASSPGSSYEQYF.

The gene calls are TRBV6-6 and TRBJ1-6, with D perhaps TRBD1 (5 bases). Trimming removed 6 bases at V and 3 bases at J, with 12 bases between. The CDR3 runs to 15 residues. The germline gives CDR1 MNHNY, CDR2 SVGAGI (reference sequence). The CDR3 loop is CASRPGTDYNSPLHF. CDR3 sequence (DNA): TGTGCCAGCAGACCCGGGACCGACTATAATTCACCCCTCCACTTT.

The chain recombines TRBV7-2 with TRBJ2-3; 7 bases line up with TRBD2. This CDR3 has 12 amino acids. The germline CDR1 and CDR2 sequences are SGHTA and FQGNSA. V was clipped by 1 base and J by 14 bases; unmatched bases: 6. The CDR3 DNA is TGTGCCAGCAGCTTAGGGGACTACCCGACGTATTTT. It specifies CASSLGDYPTYF.

The rearrangement uses TRBV21-1 and TRBJ2-7; TRBD1, the table's D call, was not compared with the DNA. TRBV21-1 is designated a pseudogene. The CDR3 has 14 amino acids. CDR3 sequence: CASSKKGVSREQYF. In DNA, the CDR3 is TGTGCCAGCAGCAAAAAAGGGGTCTCTCGCGAGCAGTACTTC.

The rearrangement links TRBV4-2 to TRBJ1-2, with unresolved D. The V gene's germline CDR1 is LGHNA and CDR2 YNFKEQ. The CDR3 has 12 residues. V was pared by 0 bases and J by 4 bases, with 3 bases between. CDR3 in DNA: TGTGCCAGCAGCCAAGATGCCTATGGCTACACCTTC. Encoded protein: CASSQDAYGYTF.

The V gene is TRBV6-1, the J gene TRBJ2-7; tentative D call: TRBD1 (7 bases). The length of the CDR3 is 14 residues. The V end lost 7 bases, the J end lost 3 bases, and 16 bases lay between the germline ends. CDR1 and CDR2 from the germline V gene are MNHNS and SASEGT. The CDR3 loop is CASTLRGRFYEQYF. The CDR3, as DNA: TGTGCCAGCACCCTCAGGGGGAGGTTCTACGAGCAGTACTTC.

This sequence joins TRBV5-1 and TRBJ1-4; the match to TRBD1 covers 8 bases. CDR3 size: 15 residues. J was trimmed by 3 bases and V by 4 bases; bases with no gene match: 5. The germline V gene has CDR1 SGHRS and CDR2 YFSETQ. The CDR3, as DNA: TGCGCCAGCAGCGTTACAGGGGGACCTAATGAAAAACTGTTTTTT. Translation gives CASSVTGGPNEKLFF.

The chain employs TRBV6-6 and TRBJ2-7, with 13 positions matching TRBD2. After removal of 5 bases from V and 5 bases from J, the junction contained 9 bases not matched to a gene. Germline V gene data show CDR1 as MNHNY and CDR2 as SVGAGI (reference sequence). CDR3 size: 16 residues. The CDR3: CASSPPGLAGQNEQYF. CDR3 nucleotide sequence: TGTGCCAGCAGTCCCCCGGGACTAGCGGGGCAGAACGAGCAGTACTTC.

The gene calls are TRBV15 and TRBJ2-2; possible D gene TRBD1, 5 bases. Germline CDR1 reads LNHNV; CDR2 reads YYDKDF (reference sequence). V lost 7 bases to trimming and J lost 3 bases, with 12 bases between them. CDR3 size: 14 residues. The DNA of the CDR3 is TGTGCCACCACCCGTGTAGGGGACACCGGGGAGCTGTTTTTT. It specifies CATTRVGDTGELFF.

The genes are TRBV7-3 and TRBJ1-2; 7 bases match TRBD1. The CDR3 is made up of 18 amino acids. Looked up from germline, CDR1 is SGHTA and CDR2 is FQGTGA. V shed 0 bases and J 2 bases; nucleotides not matched to a gene: 12. CDR3 residues: CASSLTPVRQGGNYGYTF. CDR3 coding DNA: TGTGCCAGCAGCTTAACTCCCGTGAGACAGGGAGGGAACTATGGCTACACCTTC.

This chain joins TRBV7-8 and TRBJ2-7, with 7 bases lining up with TRBD1. The CDR3 is made up of 14 amino acids. The germline V gene encodes CDR1 SGHVS and CDR2 FQNEAQ. With V trimmed by 6 bases and J by 2 bases, 7 bases remained unmatched. The CDR3 loop is CASSGDSPPYEQYF. DNA of the CDR3: TGTGCCAGCAGTGGGGACAGCCCACCCTACGAGCAGTACTTC.

DNA for the CDR3: TGTGCCAGCAGCGACCAGCGGGAAGGGGAGCTGTTTTTT. Protein product: CASSDQREGELFF. The chain carries TRBV6-5 and TRBJ2-2; TRBD2 matches 7 bases. This CDR3 spans 13 amino acids. V lost 6 bases and J lost 8; bases outside the gene matches: 6. The germline gives CDR1 MNHEY, CDR2 SVGAGI.

The rearrangement joins TRBV10-3 to TRBJ1-1, with D possibly matching TRBD1 (5 bases). Per the germline V gene, CDR1 is ENHRY and CDR2 is SYGVKD. V gave up 7 bases and J gave up 1 base, with 13 bases separating them. This CDR3 has 14 amino acids. Here the CDR3 DNA reads TGTGCCATCACTTCGGGACGGAGGAACACTGAAGCTTTCTTT. As protein: CAITSGRRNTEAFF.

This clone was observed a few times. The sample contains more than one DNA sequence encoding this CDR3. V usage is TRBV30 and J usage is TRBJ1-2, with TRBD1 identical over 8 bases. CDR1 is GTSNPN, CDR2 SVGIG, per germline (reference sequence). The J segment lost 1 base and the V segment lost 3 bases, leaving 1 base of the junction unmatched. The CDR3 has 13 residues. The CDR3 DNA reads TGTGCCTGGAGCGACAGGGGTAACTATGGCTACACCTTC. Its translation is CAWSDRGNYGYTF.

V and J are TRBV6-5 and TRBJ1-2, with D uncertain. The CDR3 is made up of 14 amino acids. Between the trimmed V and J ends, which lost 2 bases and 4 bases, there was a span of 11 bases. CDR1 and CDR2 (germline): MNHEY, SVGAGI. The CDR3 region has the DNA TGTGCCAGCAGTTACGGGTCCAAAACCTATGGCTACACCTTC. Translation gives CASSYGSKTYGYTF.

V is TRBV6-5 and J is TRBJ2-7, with 8 bases lining up with TRBD1. Per the germline V gene, CDR1 is MNHEY and CDR2 is SVGAGI. Trimming removed 6 bases from V and 5 bases from J; junction bases left unmatched: 6. The CDR3 is made up of 13 amino acids. CDR3 in amino acids: CASRQGGMNEQYF. CDR3 sequence (DNA): TGTGCCAGCAGACAGGGGGGAATGAACGAGCAGTACTTC.

The chain uses TRBV9 and TRBJ2-5; no definite D call. Between the trimmed V and J ends, which lost 3 bases and 1 base, there was a span of 13 bases. Germline V CDR1 and CDR2: SGDLS, YYNGEE. This CDR3 has 15 amino acids. CDR3 sequence reads: CASSANGQAQETQYF. The CDR3 DNA is TGTGCCAGCAGCGCAAACGGCCAAGCCCAAGAGACCCAGTACTTC.

The CDR3 sequence: CASSFRTVEETQYF. The CDR3 DNA sequence: TGTGCCAGCAGCTTCAGGACCGTGGAGGAGACCCAGTACTTC. The V gene is TRBV7-9, the J gene TRBJ2-5; D ambiguous. Trimming shortened V by 3 bases and J by 5 bases, and 13 bases separated the two germline ends. The CDR3 is made up of 14 amino acids. Germline V gene data show CDR1 as SEHNR and CDR2 as FQNEAQ (reference sequence).

The V gene is TRBV7-9, the J gene TRBJ2-4, with D uncertain. Trimming removed 5 bases at V and 6 bases at J, with 11 bases between. Per the germline V gene, CDR1 is SEHNR and CDR2 is FQNEAQ (reference sequence). The CDR3 has 13 amino acids. The CDR3 bases are TGTGCCAGCAGCGCAGACGGATCAAACATTCAGTACTTC. It encodes CASSADGSNIQYF.

This chain uses TRBV15 with TRBJ2-2, with 11 bases lining up with TRBD2. The CDR3 spans 18 residues. CDR1 and CDR2 (germline): LNHNV, YYDKDF (reference sequence). The V and J ends lost 1 base and 1 base, in that order; junction bases with no gene match: 5. The DNA of the CDR3 is TGTGCCACCAGCAGAGGCGCCGGGACTAGCGGGAACACCGGGGAGCTGTTTTTT. Its protein is CATSRGAGTSGNTGELFF. The entire variable domain, with the rest obtained from reference TRBV15 and TRBJ2-2, is as follows: DAMVIQNPRYQVTQFGKPVTLSCSQTLNHNVMYWYQQKSSQAPKLLFHYYDKDFNNEADTPDNFQSRRPNTSFCFLDIRSPGLGDTAMYLCATSRGAGTSGNTGELFFGEGSRLTVL.

The chain carries TRBV7-8 and TRBJ1-1; 7 positions agree with TRBD1. CDR3 length: 16 residues. The germline V gene encodes CDR1 SGHVS and CDR2 FQNEAQ. Germline trimming cut 2 bases from V and 0 bases from J; bases unmatched to any gene: 6. CDR3 sequence (DNA): TGTGCCAGCAGCTTACTGGGACAGATTTTGAACACTGAAGCTTTCTTT. Translating it yields CASSLLGQILNTEAFF.

The chain uses TRBV14 and TRBJ2-7; TRBD1 might be the D (6 bases). The CDR3 has 15 residues. Germline assignment: CDR1 SGHDN and CDR2 FVKESK. The V end was cut by 2 bases, the J end by 2 bases, with 13 bases between. Written as DNA, the CDR3 is TGTGCCAGCAGCCAATCCGACAGGCTAACCTACGAGCAGTACTTC. It is translated as CASSQSDRLTYEQYF.

The CDR3 region is CATSSWDRDRYGYTF. In DNA, the CDR3 is TGTGCCACCAGCAGTTGGGACAGGGACCGGTATGGCTACACCTTC. This sequence joins TRBV15 and TRBJ1-2; 9 nucleotides align to TRBD1. V was clipped by 3 bases and J by 5 bases; unmatched bases: 7. Germline loops: CDR1 LNHNV, CDR2 YYDKDF (reference sequence). The CDR3 is 15 amino acids. Looking up the rest from reference TRBV15 and TRBJ1-2 gives the full variable domain: DAMVIQNPRYQVTQFGKPVTLSCSQTLNHNVMYWYQQKSSQAPKLLFHYYDKDFNNEADTPDNFQSRRPNTSFCFLDIRSPGLGDTAMYLCATSSWDRDRYGYTFGSGTRLTVV.